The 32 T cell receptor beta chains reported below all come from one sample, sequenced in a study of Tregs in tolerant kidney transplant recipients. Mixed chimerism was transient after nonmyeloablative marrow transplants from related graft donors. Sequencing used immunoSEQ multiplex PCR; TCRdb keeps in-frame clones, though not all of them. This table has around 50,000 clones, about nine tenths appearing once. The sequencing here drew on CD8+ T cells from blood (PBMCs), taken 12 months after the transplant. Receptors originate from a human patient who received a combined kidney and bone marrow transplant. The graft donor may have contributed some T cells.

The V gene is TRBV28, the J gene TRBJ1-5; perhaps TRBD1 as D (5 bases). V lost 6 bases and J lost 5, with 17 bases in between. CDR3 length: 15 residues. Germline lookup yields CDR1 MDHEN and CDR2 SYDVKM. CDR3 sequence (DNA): TGTGCCAGCAGGGACCAGGCAGGGTGGGATCAGCCCCAGCATTTT. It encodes CASRDQAGWDQPQHF.

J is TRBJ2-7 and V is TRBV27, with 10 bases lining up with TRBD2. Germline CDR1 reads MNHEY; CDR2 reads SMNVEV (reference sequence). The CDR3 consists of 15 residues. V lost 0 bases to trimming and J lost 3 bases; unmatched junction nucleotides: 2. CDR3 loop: CASSLSLAGVYEQYF. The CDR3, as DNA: TGTGCCAGCAGTTTATCCCTAGCGGGAGTCTACGAGCAGTACTTC.

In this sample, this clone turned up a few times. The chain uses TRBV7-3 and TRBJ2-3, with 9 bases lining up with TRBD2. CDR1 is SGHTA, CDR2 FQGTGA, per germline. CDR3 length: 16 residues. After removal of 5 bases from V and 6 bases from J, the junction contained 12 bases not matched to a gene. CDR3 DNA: TGTGCCAGCAGCCTGGGCGGGAGGGGGGCTGGCGATACGCAGTATTTT. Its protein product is CASSLGGRGAGDTQYF.

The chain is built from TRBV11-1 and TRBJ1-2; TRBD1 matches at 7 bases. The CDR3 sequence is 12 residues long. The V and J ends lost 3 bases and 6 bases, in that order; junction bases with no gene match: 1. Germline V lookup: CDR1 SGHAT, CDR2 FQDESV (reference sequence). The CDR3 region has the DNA TGTGCCAGCAGCTTGACAGGGAATGGCTACACCTTC. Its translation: CASSLTGNGYTF.

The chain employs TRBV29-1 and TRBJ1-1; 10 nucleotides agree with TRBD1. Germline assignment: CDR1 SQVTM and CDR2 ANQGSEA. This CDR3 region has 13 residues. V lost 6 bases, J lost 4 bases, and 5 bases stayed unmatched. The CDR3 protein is CSVMDRGTTEAFF. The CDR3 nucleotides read TGCAGCGTGATGGACAGGGGGACCACTGAAGCTTTCTTT.

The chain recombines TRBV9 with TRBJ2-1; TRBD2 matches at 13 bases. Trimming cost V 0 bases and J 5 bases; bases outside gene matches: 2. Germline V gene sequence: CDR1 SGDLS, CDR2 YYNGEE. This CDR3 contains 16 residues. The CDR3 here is CASSVVGLAGNNEQFF. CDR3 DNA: TGTGCCAGCAGCGTAGTGGGACTAGCGGGAAACAATGAGCAGTTCTTC.

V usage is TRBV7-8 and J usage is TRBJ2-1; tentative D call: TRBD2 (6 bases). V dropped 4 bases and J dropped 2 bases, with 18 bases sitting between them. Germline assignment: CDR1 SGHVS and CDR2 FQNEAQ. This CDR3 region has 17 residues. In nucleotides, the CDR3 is TGTGCCAGCAGCTCCTTTCCGACTAGTAGGGCCTACAATGAGCAGTTCTTC. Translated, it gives CASSSFPTSRAYNEQFF.

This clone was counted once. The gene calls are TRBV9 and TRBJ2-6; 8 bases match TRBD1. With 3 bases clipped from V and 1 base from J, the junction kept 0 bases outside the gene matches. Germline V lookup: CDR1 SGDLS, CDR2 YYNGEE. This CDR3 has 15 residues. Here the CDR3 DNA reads TGTGCCAGCAGCGGACAGGGGTCTGGGGCCAACGTCCTGACTTTC. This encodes CASSGQGSGANVLTF.

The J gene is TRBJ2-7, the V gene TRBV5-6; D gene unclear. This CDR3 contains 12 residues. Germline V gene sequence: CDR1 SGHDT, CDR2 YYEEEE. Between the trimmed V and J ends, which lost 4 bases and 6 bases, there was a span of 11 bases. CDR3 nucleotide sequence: TGTGCCAGCAGCCCCCATTCGGGCGAGCAGTACTTC. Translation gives CASSPHSGEQYF. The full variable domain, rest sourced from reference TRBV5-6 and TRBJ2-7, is DAGVTQSPTHLIKTRGQQVTLRCSPKSGHDTVSWYQQALGQGPQFIFQYYEEEERQRGNFPDRFSGHQFPNYSSELNVNALLLGDSALYLCASSPHSGEQYFGPGTRLTVT.

The CDR3 protein is CAWSVIEMNTEAFF. CDR3 sequence (DNA): TGTGCCTGGAGTGTCATAGAAATGAACACTGAAGCTTTCTTT. The V gene is TRBV30, the J gene TRBJ1-1; D remains ambiguous. V gave up 0 bases and J gave up 0 bases, with 8 bases separating them. This CDR3 region has 14 residues. CDR1 is GTSNPN and CDR2 is SVGIG in the germline V gene (reference sequence).

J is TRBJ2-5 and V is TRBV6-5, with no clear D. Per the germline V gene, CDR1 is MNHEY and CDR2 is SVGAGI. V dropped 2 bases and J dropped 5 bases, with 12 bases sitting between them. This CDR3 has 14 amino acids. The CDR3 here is CASSYPAGLETQYF. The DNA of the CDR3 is TGTGCCAGCAGTTACCCTGCCGGGTTGGAGACCCAGTACTTC.

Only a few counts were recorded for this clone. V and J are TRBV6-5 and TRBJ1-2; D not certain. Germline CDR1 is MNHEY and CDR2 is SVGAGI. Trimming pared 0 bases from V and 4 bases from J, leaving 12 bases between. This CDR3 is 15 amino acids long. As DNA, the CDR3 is TGTGCCAGCAGTTACTCGGGCCAGCGGATCTATGGCTACACCTTC. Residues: CASSYSGQRIYGYTF.

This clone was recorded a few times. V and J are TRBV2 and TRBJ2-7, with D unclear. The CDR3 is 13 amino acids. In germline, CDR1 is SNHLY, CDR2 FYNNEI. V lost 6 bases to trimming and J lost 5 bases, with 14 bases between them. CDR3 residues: CASSPVETDEQYF. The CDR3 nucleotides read TGTGCCAGCAGCCCCGTGGAGACGGACGAGCAGTACTTC.

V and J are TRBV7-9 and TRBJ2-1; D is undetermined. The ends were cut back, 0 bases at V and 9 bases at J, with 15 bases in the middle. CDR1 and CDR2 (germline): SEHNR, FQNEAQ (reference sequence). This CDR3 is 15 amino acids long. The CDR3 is CASSLARSRSSEQFF. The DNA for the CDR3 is TGTGCCAGCAGCTTAGCGCGGAGCCGATCTAGTGAGCAGTTCTTC.

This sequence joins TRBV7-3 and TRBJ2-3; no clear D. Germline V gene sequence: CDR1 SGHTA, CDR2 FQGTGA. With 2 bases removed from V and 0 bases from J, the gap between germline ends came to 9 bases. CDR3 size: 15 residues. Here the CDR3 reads CASSLYRASTDTQYF. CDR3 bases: TGTGCCAGCAGCTTATACAGAGCTAGCACAGATACGCAGTATTTT. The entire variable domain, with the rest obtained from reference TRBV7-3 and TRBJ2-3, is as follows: GAGVSQTPSNKVTEKGKYVELRCDPISGHTALYWYRQSLGQGPEFLIYFQGTGAADDSGLPNDRFFAVRPEGSVSTLKIQRTERGDSAVYLCASSLYRASTDTQYFGPGTRLTVL.

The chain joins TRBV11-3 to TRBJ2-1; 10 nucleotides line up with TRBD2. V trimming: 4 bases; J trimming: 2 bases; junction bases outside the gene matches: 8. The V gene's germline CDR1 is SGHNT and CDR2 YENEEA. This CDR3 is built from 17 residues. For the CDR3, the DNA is TGTGCCAGCAGCTCAATTCTAGCGGGAGCCGCCTACAATGAGCAGTTCTTC. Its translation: CASSSILAGAAYNEQFF.

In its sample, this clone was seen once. The CDR3 region is CAGRQGAYGYTF. DNA for the CDR3: TGTGCCGGACGACAGGGGGCCTATGGCTACACCTTC. The chain carries TRBV7-9 and TRBJ1-2; 10 positions match TRBD1. The CDR3 covers 12 residues. Germline V gives CDR1 SEHNR, CDR2 FQNEAQ (reference sequence). V shed 11 bases, J shed 4 bases, and the junction held 4 bases outside the gene matches.

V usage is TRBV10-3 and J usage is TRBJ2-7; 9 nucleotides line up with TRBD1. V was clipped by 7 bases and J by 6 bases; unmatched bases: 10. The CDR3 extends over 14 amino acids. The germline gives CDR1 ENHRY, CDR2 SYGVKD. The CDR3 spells CAITPGQGSGEQYF. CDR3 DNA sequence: TGTGCCATCACCCCGGGACAGGGTTCGGGCGAGCAGTACTTC.

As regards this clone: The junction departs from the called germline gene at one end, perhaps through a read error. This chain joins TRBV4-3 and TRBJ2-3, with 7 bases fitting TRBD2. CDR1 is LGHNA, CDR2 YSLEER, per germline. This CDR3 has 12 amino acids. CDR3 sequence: CASSQDRAGLLF. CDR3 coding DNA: TGCGCCAGCAGCCAAGACCGAGCGGGACTCCTATTT.

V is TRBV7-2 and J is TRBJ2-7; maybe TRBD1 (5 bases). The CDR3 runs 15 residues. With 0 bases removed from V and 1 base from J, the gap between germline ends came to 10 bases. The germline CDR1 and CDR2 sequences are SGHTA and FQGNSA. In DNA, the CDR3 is TGTGCCAGCAGCTTAGCCTCATCAGGGTCCTACGAGCAGTACTTC. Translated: CASSLASSGSYEQYF.

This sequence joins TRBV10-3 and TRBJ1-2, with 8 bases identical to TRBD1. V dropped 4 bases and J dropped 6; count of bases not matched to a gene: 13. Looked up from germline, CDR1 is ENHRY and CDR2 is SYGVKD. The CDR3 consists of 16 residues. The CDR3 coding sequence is TGTGCCATCAGTGGGACTAATTGGCAGGGGGCGGATGGCTACACCTTC. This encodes CAISGTNWQGADGYTF.

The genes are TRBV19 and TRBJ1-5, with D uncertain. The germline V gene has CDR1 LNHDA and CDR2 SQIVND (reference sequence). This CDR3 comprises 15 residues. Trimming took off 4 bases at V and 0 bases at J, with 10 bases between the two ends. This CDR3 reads CASSKRAASNQPQHF. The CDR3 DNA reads TGTGCCAGTAGTAAGAGGGCCGCTAGCAATCAGCCCCAGCATTTT.

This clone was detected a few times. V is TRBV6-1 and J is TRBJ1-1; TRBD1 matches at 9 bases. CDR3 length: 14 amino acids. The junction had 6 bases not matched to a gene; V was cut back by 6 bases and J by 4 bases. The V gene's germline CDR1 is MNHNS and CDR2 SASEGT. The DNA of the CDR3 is TGTGCCAGCAGGTACGACAGGGGGGGCACTGAAGCTTTCTTT. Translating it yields CASRYDRGGTEAFF.

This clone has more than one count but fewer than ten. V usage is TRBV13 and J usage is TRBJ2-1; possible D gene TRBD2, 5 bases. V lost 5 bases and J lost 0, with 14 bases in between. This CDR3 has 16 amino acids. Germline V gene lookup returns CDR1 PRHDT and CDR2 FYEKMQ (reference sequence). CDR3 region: CASSPEDSTSYNEQFF. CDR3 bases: TGTGCCAGCAGCCCCGAGGACTCTACCTCCTACAATGAGCAGTTCTTC.

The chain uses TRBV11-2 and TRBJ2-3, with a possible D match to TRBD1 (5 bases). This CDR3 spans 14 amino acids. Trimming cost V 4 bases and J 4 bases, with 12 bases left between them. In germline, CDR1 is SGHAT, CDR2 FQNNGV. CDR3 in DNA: TGTGCCAGCAGCTCGACCACAGGCCCAGATACGCAGTATTTT. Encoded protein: CASSSTTGPDTQYF.

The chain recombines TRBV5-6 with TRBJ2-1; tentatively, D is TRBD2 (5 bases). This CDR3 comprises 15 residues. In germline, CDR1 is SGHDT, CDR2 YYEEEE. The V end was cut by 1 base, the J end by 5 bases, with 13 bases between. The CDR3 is CASSLYGGLNNEQFF. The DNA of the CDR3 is TGTGCCAGCAGCTTGTACGGAGGACTGAACAATGAGCAGTTCTTC.

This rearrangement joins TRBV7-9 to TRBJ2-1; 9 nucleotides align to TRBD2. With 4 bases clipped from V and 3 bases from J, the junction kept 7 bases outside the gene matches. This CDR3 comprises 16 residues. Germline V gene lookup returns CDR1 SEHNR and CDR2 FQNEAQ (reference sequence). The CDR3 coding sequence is TGTGCCAGCAGCTCGATTCTAGCGGGACTCTACAATGAGCAGTTCTTC. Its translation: CASSSILAGLYNEQFF.

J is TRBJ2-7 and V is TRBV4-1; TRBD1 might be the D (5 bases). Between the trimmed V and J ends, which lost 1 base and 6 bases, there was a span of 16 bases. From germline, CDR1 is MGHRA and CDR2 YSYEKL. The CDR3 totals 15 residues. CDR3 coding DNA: TGCGCCAGCAGCCAAGTCCCTGGCCCAGGGCTCGAGCAGTACTTC. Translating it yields CASSQVPGPGLEQYF.

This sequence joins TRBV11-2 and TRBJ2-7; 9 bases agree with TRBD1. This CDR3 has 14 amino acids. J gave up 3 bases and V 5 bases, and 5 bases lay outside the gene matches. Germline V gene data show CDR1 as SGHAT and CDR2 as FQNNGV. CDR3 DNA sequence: TGTGCCAGCAGCCTGGGGACAGGGTTCTACGAGCAGTACTTC. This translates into CASSLGTGFYEQYF.

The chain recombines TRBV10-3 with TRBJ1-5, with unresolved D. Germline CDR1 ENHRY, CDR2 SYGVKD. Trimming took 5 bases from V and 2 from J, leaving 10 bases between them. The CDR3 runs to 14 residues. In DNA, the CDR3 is TGTGCCATCAGTCCGGTCGGAGGCAATCAGCCCCAGCATTTT. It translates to CAISPVGGNQPQHF.

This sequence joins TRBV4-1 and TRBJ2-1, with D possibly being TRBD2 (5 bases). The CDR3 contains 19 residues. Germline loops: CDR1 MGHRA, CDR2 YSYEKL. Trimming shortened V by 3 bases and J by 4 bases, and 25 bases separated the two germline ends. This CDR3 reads CASSHPGESRPNSYNEQFF. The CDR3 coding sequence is TGCGCCAGCAGCCACCCCGGGGAGAGTCGTCCTAACTCATACAATGAGCAGTTCTTC.

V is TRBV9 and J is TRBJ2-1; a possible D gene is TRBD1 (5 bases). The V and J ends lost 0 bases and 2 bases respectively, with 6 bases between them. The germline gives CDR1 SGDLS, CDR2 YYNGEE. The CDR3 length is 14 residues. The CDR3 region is CASSVEGTYNEQFF. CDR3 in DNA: TGTGCCAGCAGCGTAGAGGGGACCTACAATGAGCAGTTCTTC.